The T cell receptor beta chain described here comes from a study of blood T cell repertoires in COVID-19. The length of the CDR3 is 16 residues. The germline V gene has CDR1 SGHNT and CDR2 YYREEE (reference sequence). V was pared by 3 bases and J by 7 bases, with 20 bases between. The assay was immunoSEQ multiplex PCR, and TCRdb's table has in-frame clones only and misses some. The sample contains some 110,000 clones, around 80% of which appear only once. This receptor was identified in an older woman with acute or convalescent COVID-19. Specimen: peripheral blood. V gene TRBV5-4 combines with J gene TRBJ2-1, with D maybe TRBD2 (7 bases). In nucleotides, the CDR3 is TGTGCCAGCAGCTCGCTAACAGGGACTAAGTGGAATGAGCAGTTCTTC. It translates to CASSSLTGTKWNEQFF.